This passage covers 8 T cell receptor beta chains from one sample sequenced in a study of blood T cell repertoires in COVID-19. Repertoires were generated with immunoSEQ multiplex PCR, while TCRdb's copy carries only in-frame clones and drops some. The sample yields more than 45,000 clones, roughly nine tenths seen once. The material sequenced was peripheral blood. The receptor set was obtained from a woman older than 75 with COVID-19, enrolled during active disease.

This chain uses TRBV2 with TRBJ1-1; no definite D call. The CDR3 contains 13 residues. Looked up from germline, CDR1 is SNHLY and CDR2 is FYNNEI. Trimming stripped 11 bases from V and 2 bases from J, with 15 bases between. The CDR3 DNA reads TGTGCCGCCGTGCGGAGAGGCAACACTGAAGCTTTCTTT. Translating it yields CAAVRRGNTEAFF.

This clone was detected a few times. V and J are TRBV7-9 and TRBJ2-3, with TRBD1 matching 9 bases. The V gene's germline CDR1 is SEHNR and CDR2 FQNEAQ (reference sequence). The CDR3 totals 15 residues. J gave up 4 bases and V 1 base, and 3 bases lay outside the gene matches. The chain's CDR3 is CASSLEGQGPDTQYF. The CDR3 coding sequence is TGTGCCAGCAGCTTAGAGGGACAGGGACCAGATACGCAGTATTTT.

This clone was recorded once. This rearrangement joins TRBV5-1 to TRBJ2-1; 9 bases agree with TRBD2. This CDR3 region has 13 residues. V shed 6 bases, J shed 6 bases, and the junction held 4 bases outside the gene matches. Germline V gene sequence: CDR1 SGHRS, CDR2 YFSETQ. The CDR3, as DNA: TGCGCCAGCAACGAAGCGGGGGGCAATGAGCAGTTCTTC. This codes for CASNEAGGNEQFF.

The genes are TRBV5-4 and TRBJ1-2, with D perhaps matching TRBD1 (5 bases). The V and J ends lost 0 bases and 6 bases respectively, with 6 bases between them. The germline V gene has CDR1 SGHNT and CDR2 YYREEE (reference sequence). There are 12 residues in the CDR3. The CDR3 is CASSLGGDGYTF. The CDR3 DNA follows: TGTGCCAGCAGCTTGGGGGGGGATGGCTACACCTTC. Looking up the rest from reference TRBV5-4 and TRBJ1-2 gives the full variable domain: ETGVTQSPTHLIKTRGQQVTLRCSSQSGHNTVSWYQQALGQGPQFIFQYYREEENGRGNFPPRFSGLQFPNYSSELNVNALELDDSALYLCASSLGGDGYTFGSGTRLTVV.

This clone came up once. J is TRBJ2-3 and V is TRBV18; D uncertain. CDR3 size: 17 residues. Per germline, CDR1 KGHSH and CDR2 LQKENI. V dropped 6 bases and J dropped 0 bases, with 19 bases sitting between them. The CDR3 DNA sequence: TGTGCCAGCTCGCCCAGACCGGAAGGCGGTAGCACAGATACGCAGTATTTT. It codes for CASSPRPEGGSTDTQYF.

This chain joins TRBV5-1 and TRBJ2-5; TRBD2 matches 12 bases. With V trimmed by 0 bases and J by 2 bases, 2 bases remained unmatched. Germline-derived CDR1 and CDR2 are SGHRS and YFSETQ. The CDR3 is 16 amino acids. The CDR3 sequence: CASSLALAGGQETQYF. As DNA, the CDR3 is TGCGCCAGCAGCTTGGCCCTAGCGGGGGGGCAAGAGACCCAGTACTTC.

The chain has TRBV19 and TRBJ1-5; 7 nucleotides align to TRBD1. Germline CDR1 reads LNHDA; CDR2 reads SQIVND (reference sequence). This CDR3 spans 15 amino acids. Germline trimming cut 6 bases from V and 3 bases from J; bases unmatched to any gene: 8. Here the CDR3 reads CASRSGQAPNQPQHF. For the CDR3, the DNA is TGTGCCAGTAGGAGCGGACAGGCCCCCAATCAGCCCCAGCATTTT. The full variable domain, in which reference TRBV19 and TRBJ1-5 provide the parts outside the CDR3, is DGGITQSPKYLFRKEGQNVTLSCEQNLNHDAMYWYRQDPGQGLRLIYYSQIVNDFQKGDIAEGYSVSREKKESFPLTVTSAQKNPTAFYLCASRSGQAPNQPQHFGDGTRLSIL.

The V and J genes are TRBV3-1 (or the pseudogene TRBV3-2) and TRBJ1-6, with 7 bases matching TRBD1. The CDR3 is 15 residues long. Trimming removed 4 bases from V and 7 bases from J; junction bases left unmatched: 7. Germline assignment: CDR1 LGHDT and CDR2 YNNKEL (reference sequence). The CDR3 spells CASSPLTGKNSPLHF. The CDR3 nucleotides read TGTGCCAGCAGCCCTTTGACAGGGAAAAATTCACCCCTCCACTTT.